This TCR beta chain derives from a study of PD-1 blockade in classical Hodgkin lymphoma. The patients all showed relapse after autologous stem cell transplantation, while their brentuximab vedotin exposure varied. Responses achieved at best were complete response, partial response or progressive disease. The assay was immunoSEQ multiplex PCR, and TCRdb's table has in-frame clones only and misses some. The sample includes some 43,000 clones, more than 85% of them seen just once. The CDR3 runs to 11 residues. Germline CDR1 is SGDLS and CDR2 is YYNGEE. V was cut by 0 bases and J by 5 bases, with 1 base left in between.

This sample comprised peripheral blood mononuclear cells (PBMCs), obtained before the second cycle of nivolumab. The V and J genes are TRBV9 and TRBJ2-3; no firm D call. The receptor comes from a human donor with classical Hodgkin lymphoma. The CDR3 nucleotides read TGTGCCAGCAGCGTAGAAGATACGCAGTATTTT. Amino acids: CASSVEDTQYF.